These T cell receptor beta chains were read from a single sample in a study of T cell responses to AZD1222 COVID-19 vaccine. Assay used: immunoSEQ multiplex PCR; TCRdb lists only in-frame clones, some missing. The sample yields about 120,000 clones, about 90% seen once. Sequencing was performed on peripheral blood, taken on day 0 of AZD1222 vaccination. All receptors come from an adult in good health. Each CDR3 is given with its conserved first and last residue. A D gene is named only where the DNA matches it firmly. Expanded clones get a size class; other rows say once, few or many, or leave the size out.

j_call	clone_size	d_call	v_call	cdr3_aa	cdr3_nt
TRBJ1-1	-	-	TRBV5-8	CASSWGPLNTEAFF	TGTGCCAGCAGCTGGGGGCCATTGAACACTGAAGCTTTCTTT
TRBJ1-1	-	-	TRBV6-6	CASTLNTEAFF	TGTGCCAGCACTTTAAACACTGAAGCTTTCTTT
TRBJ1-1	-	TRBD1	TRBV5-1	CASRTGGQTEAFF	TGCGCCAGCAGGACAGGGGGACAAACTGAAGCTTTCTTT
TRBJ1-2	-	-	TRBV7-4	CASSQLPLGVGYTF	TGTGCCAGCAGCCAACTCCCCCTTGGGGTTGGCTACACCTTC
TRBJ1-6	-	TRBD1	TRBV6-5	CASSIRDRGNSPLHF	TGTGCCAGCAGCATACGGGACAGGGGAAATTCACCCCTCCACTTT
TRBJ1-6	few	-	TRBV2	CASSGLGGYNSPLHF	TGTGCCAGCAGTGGACTAGGGGGGTATAATTCACCCCTCCACTTT
TRBJ2-5	-	-	TRBV29-1	CSVISGQETQYF	TGCAGCGTCATTTCGGGCCAAGAGACCCAGTACTTC
TRBJ1-2	-	TRBD1	TRBV27	CASRIPASQGSYGYTF	TGTGCCAGCAGAATACCTGCGTCACAGGGGTCCTATGGCTACACCTTC
TRBJ1-4	-	-	TRBV27	CASSLSEAGAREKLFF	TGTGCCAGCAGTTTATCCGAAGCGGGGGCGCGGGAAAAACTGTTTTTT
TRBJ2-6	-	-	TRBV18	CASSRVGVTMSGANVLTF	TGTGCCAGCTCCAGGGTCGGGGTGACTATGTCTGGGGCCAACGTCCTGACTTTC
TRBJ1-2	-	-	TRBV7-8	CASSPDRPTNYGYTF	TGTGCCAGCAGCCCAGACCGACCCACGAACTATGGCTACACCTTC
TRBJ1-3	-	TRBD1	TRBV5-4	CASSSGDRGYGNTIYF	TGTGCCAGCAGCTCGGGGGACAGGGGGTATGGAAACACCATATATTTT
TRBJ2-7	-	-	TRBV4-3	CASSQDSAGSYEQYF	TGCGCCAGCAGCCAAGATAGTGCCGGATCCTACGAGCAGTACTTC
TRBJ1-5	-	-	TRBV5-4	CASSLGGPNQPQHF	TGTGCCAGCAGCTTGGGGGGACCGAATCAGCCCCAGCATTTT
TRBJ2-3	-	TRBD2	TRBV4-3	CASSQLSGGTDTQYF	TGCGCCAGCAGCCAACTGAGCGGGGGCACAGATACGCAGTATTTT
TRBJ1-1	-	-	TRBV7-2	CASSLNPWGTEAFF	TGTGCCAGCAGCTTAAACCCCTGGGGCACTGAAGCTTTCTTT
TRBJ1-5	-	TRBD1	TRBV2	CASSGGTGFNQPQHF	TGTGCCAGCAGTGGGGGGACAGGCTTTAATCAGCCCCAGCATTTT
TRBJ2-1	-	-	TRBV9	CASSVAAVPEQFF	TGTGCCAGCAGCGTAGCTGCGGTACCTGAGCAGTTCTTC
TRBJ1-1	-	-	TRBV4-3	CASSQVGTAATFF	TGCGCCAGCAGCCAAGTTGGGACCGCTGCGACTTTCTTT
TRBJ2-7	-	-	TRBV9	CASSVGGGGLSSYEQYF	TGTGCCAGCAGCGTAGGGGGCGGGGGCCTAAGCTCCTACGAGCAGTACTTC
TRBJ2-5	-	TRBD2	TRBV11-2	CASSTILAGGRETQYF	TGTGCCAGCAGCACAATACTAGCGGGAGGACGAGAGACCCAGTACTTC
TRBJ2-2	-	TRBD2	TRBV2	CAGAPGGGENTGELFF	TGTGCCGGGGCCCCGGGGGGAGGGGAGAACACCGGGGAGCTGTTTTTT
TRBJ1-2	-	-	TRBV7-8	CASNPLEFYGYTF	TGTGCCAGCAACCCACTAGAATTTTATGGCTACACCTTC
TRBJ2-7	-	TRBD1	TRBV19	CASRGPGQGAGEQYF	TGTGCCAGTAGAGGCCCGGGACAGGGGGCGGGCGAGCAGTACTTC
TRBJ2-7	-	-	TRBV7-8	CASSPQFTQYEQYF	TGTGCCAGCAGCCCACAATTTACACAATACGAGCAGTACTTC
TRBJ1-1	-	TRBD1	TRBV6-5	CASSYRGQGLNTEAFF	TGTGCCAGCAGTTACAGGGGACAGGGACTGAACACTGAAGCTTTCTTT
TRBJ1-2	-	TRBD1	TRBV19	CASSPGPGQGAEGYTF	TGTGCCAGTAGTCCTGGGCCGGGACAGGGGGCCGAAGGCTACACCTTC
TRBJ1-2	-	-	TRBV25-1	CASSDATDIVTSYTF	TGTGCCAGCAGTGATGCAACGGATATTGTAACAAGCTACACCTTC
TRBJ1-2	-	-	TRBV29-1	CSVEGGIAYGYTF	TGCAGCGTTGAAGGGGGCATTGCCTATGGCTACACCTTC
TRBJ1-2	-	-	TRBV28	CASSSTGFQGYTF	TGTGCCAGCAGTTCCACAGGGTTTCAAGGCTACACCTTC
TRBJ2-2	once	-	TRBV9	CASSVGVGELFF	TGTGCCAGCAGCGTAGGGGTCGGGGAGCTGTTTTTT
TRBJ2-1	-	-	TRBV5-6	CASSSSPGKDPSAYNEQFF	TGTGCCAGCAGCTCTAGCCCTGGGAAAGATCCGTCAGCGTACAATGAGCAGTTCTTC
TRBJ2-2	-	TRBD1	TRBV9	CASSAAGTGDTGELFF	TGTGCCAGCAGCGCCGCCGGGACAGGGGACACCGGGGAGCTGTTTTTT
TRBJ1-4	few	TRBD1	TRBV12-3/TRBV12-4	CASRQGSDEKLFF	TGTGCCAGCCGACAGGGTTCGGATGAAAAACTGTTTTTT
TRBJ1-1	-	-	TRBV5-1	CASSFGPGTEAFF	TGCGCCAGCAGCTTCGGACCGGGCACTGAAGCTTTCTTT